Sequencing of this T cell receptor beta chain was carried out in a study of cytomegalovirus exposure and HLA in healthy donors. This PCR relied on a set of 60 Vbeta primers and 13 Jbeta primers. Sequencing used immunoSEQ multiplex PCR; TCRdb keeps in-frame clones, though not all of them. The profile shows 65,000 to 95,000 clones, roughly 80% of them singletons. The CDR3 covers 13 residues. Trimming took off 4 bases at V and 2 bases at J, with 9 bases between the two ends. Germline V gene data show CDR1 as MNHNY and CDR2 as SVGAGI (reference sequence). This clone came up once. This receptor was taken from a human donor in good health. Sequencing was performed on PBMCs. The chain couples TRBV6-6 to TRBJ2-7; D is unresolved. The CDR3 DNA follows: TGTGCCAGCAGTTTAGTCGGTCCCTACGAGCAGTACTTC. Its protein is CASSLVGPYEQYF.